These T cell receptor beta chains were read from a single sample in a study of graft-versus-host responses after intestinal transplantation. These TCRs are of unknown antigen specificity. Here immunoSEQ multiplex PCR was the method, and the copy in TCRdb shows in-frame clones only, minus some. Of roughly 100,000 clones detected, over 85% appear once; the ten largest clones hold less than 1.5%. The sample in question was unstimulated CD8+ T cells sorted from spleen or lymph node cells, obtained before intestinal transplant. Receptor source: a human donor who received an intestinal transplant. CDR3s include the opening cysteine and the closing phenylalanine or tryptophan. The D gene is left open where the match is weak.

>TRBJ2-5|TRBV5-1|.
CASTPTLEETQYF
>TRBJ1-2|TRBV18|.
CASSPTGWGSDGYTF
>TRBJ1-2|TRBV7-9|TRBD1
CASSPLTGGGYTF
>TRBJ1-6|TRBV28|.
CASRIGGVTPYYNSPLHF
>TRBJ2-5|TRBV5-6|.
CASSLATRETQYF
>TRBJ2-1|TRBV9|.
CASTAGEEGYNEQFF
>TRBJ2-3|TRBV29-1|TRBD2
CSVEVFSGGPDTQYF
>TRBJ2-7|TRBV5-4|.
CASSLEGGINEQYF
>TRBJ1-4|TRBV23-1|.
CASSQPPPEFTNEKLFF
>TRBJ1-5|TRBV30|.
CAWSVGTSAGEPQHF
>TRBJ2-3|TRBV11-2|TRBD2
CASSTAGTIITDTQYF
>TRBJ1-1|TRBV9|.
CASSESPGADTEAFF
>TRBJ1-2|TRBV14|.
CASSQEPRGDYGYTF
>TRBJ2-7|TRBV7-9|.
CASSLSRYEQYF
>TRBJ2-3|TRBV7-9|.
CASSPGTLTADTQYF
>TRBJ2-7|TRBV7-8|.
CASSLGGPLYEQYF
>TRBJ1-1|TRBV4-1|.
CASSQVPRNTEAFF
>TRBJ1-3|TRBV11-2|.
CASSNPGSSSGNTIYF
>TRBJ2-3|TRBV5-4|TRBD2
CASSLSLSASGASTDTQYF
>TRBJ2-5|TRBV25-1|.
CASSKPRGTVIQETQYF
>TRBJ2-2|TRBV11-3|.
CASSLDGWGHTNTGELFF
>TRBJ1-3|TRBV6-5|.
CASKETSGNTIYF
>TRBJ2-7|TRBV27|.
CASSLGAGRDYEQYF
>TRBJ1-2|TRBV6-1|.
CASNNRQANYGYTF
>TRBJ1-1|TRBV19|.
CASSGSLNTEAFF
>TRBJ1-1|TRBV27|TRBD1
CASRTGGTEAFF
>TRBJ2-1|TRBV2|.
CASSGQVNEQFF
>TRBJ2-7|TRBV27|.
CASSSTYEQYF
>TRBJ2-1|TRBV5-6|TRBD1
CASTKSGQLFNEQFF
>TRBJ1-1|TRBV29-1|.
CSSGTRNTEAFF
>TRBJ2-3|TRBV4-1|.
CASSYNTDTQYF
>TRBJ2-1|TRBV5-6|.
CASRLDASASEQFF
>TRBJ2-3|TRBV6-4|TRBD2
CASSDTSGGADTQYF
>TRBJ1-2|TRBV27|.
CASSPGGVGYGYTF
>TRBJ2-3|TRBV5-1|TRBD1
CASTPGTGLGFTQYF
>TRBJ2-3|TRBV15|.
CATSASGTLTDTQYF
>TRBJ2-7|TRBV21-1|.
CASRQGTASSYEQYF
>TRBJ1-4|TRBV7-8|.
CASSLVVRGSQTNEKLFF
>TRBJ2-2|TRBV25-1|.
CASTKKGLNTGELFF
>TRBJ2-3|TRBV19|.
CASRSGTDTQYF
>TRBJ2-5|TRBV6-1|TRBD1
CASRPTGVYQETQYF
>TRBJ2-7|TRBV18|.
CASSPGRWGYEQYF
>TRBJ1-2|TRBV27|.
CASSRRGDGYTF
>TRBJ2-1|TRBV7-9|.
CASSPPDLPEQFF